These 20 T cell receptor beta chains were all obtained from the same sample, sequenced in a study of early T cells in non-severe SARS-CoV-2 infection. Via MiXCR, TCRdb re-called the 5' RACE reads, giving one row per CDR3 protein. This sample has around 84,000 distinct CDR3 sequences; about an eighth occur once, and the top ten carry roughly 7%. The source material was whole blood. Every receptor here comes from an adult who was a healthcare worker with PCR-confirmed SARS-CoV-2 infection or an uninfected control (not recorded which).

Details on this clonotype: A much bigger clone sits one base away, suggesting this may be a read error. The V call is TRBV19, the J call TRBJ2-5; maybe TRBD1 (7 bases). CDR1 is LNHDA and CDR2 is SQIVND in the germline V gene (reference sequence). The CDR3 length is 15 residues. For the CDR3, the DNA is TGTGCCAGTAGTATTTGGAGGGGGCGGCAAGAGACCCCGTACTTC. Translated: CASSIWRGRQETPYF.

This sequence joins TRBV28 and TRBJ2-7, with no clear D. Germline values: CDR1 MDHEN, CDR2 SYDVKM. The CDR3 has 14 residues. V gave up 6 bases and J gave up 2 bases, with 14 bases separating them. The CDR3 nucleotides are TGTGCCAGCAGCCGGGTGATAGGGACCTACGAGCAGTACTTC. Protein product: CASSRVIGTYEQYF.

This clonotype has more than one count but fewer than ten. The chain carries TRBV7-2 and TRBJ2-4, with 9 bases aligning to TRBD1. The ends lost 5 bases at V and 6 bases at J; junction bases unmatched: 8. The CDR3 totals 15 residues. The germline CDR1 and CDR2 sequences are SGHTA and FQGNSA. The DNA of the CDR3 is TGTGCCAGCAGCCTGACAGGGGGTCGTTCAAACATTCAGTACTTC. It specifies CASSLTGGRSNIQYF.

The CDR3 region is CASSLTGAPNYGYTF. In nucleotides, the CDR3 is TGTGCCAGCAGCCTAACAGGGGCGCCAAACTATGGCTACACCTTC. The V gene is TRBV28, the J gene TRBJ1-2; 7 bases map to TRBD1. Germline V lookup: CDR1 MDHEN, CDR2 SYDVKM. J gave up 2 bases and V 6 bases, and 9 bases lay outside the gene matches. The length of the CDR3 is 15 residues.

This clonotype was seen more than once but under ten times. Its ends do not fully match the called genes, so a read error is possible. The gene calls are TRBV10-3 and TRBJ2-1; 8 nucleotides align to TRBD2. The CDR3 extends over 16 amino acids. Per germline, CDR1 ENHRY and CDR2 SYGVKD. CDR3 sequence (DNA): TGTGCCACCAGTTCTATGGGACTAGGGGGTAACAATGAGCAGTTCTTC. Its protein is CATSSMGLGGNNEQFF.

The chain recombines TRBV9 with TRBJ1-3, with D possibly TRBD1 on 6 matching bases. The germline V gene has CDR1 SGDLS and CDR2 YYNGEE. This CDR3 is built from 16 residues. Trimming took 6 bases from V and 0 from J, leaving 16 bases between them. CDR3 sequence: CASTLGGRPSGNTIYF. CDR3 DNA: TGTGCCAGCACCCTGGGGGGCAGACCCTCTGGAAACACCATATATTTT.

Details on this clonotype: Its ends do not fully match the called genes, so a read error is possible. The chain is built from TRBV7-8 and TRBJ2-6, with D unresolved. In germline, CDR1 is SGHVS, CDR2 FQNEAQ. The CDR3 is made up of 16 amino acids. The CDR3 DNA follows: TGTGCCAGCAGTTCCCGGACGAGCTCTGGGCCCAACGTCCTGACTTTC. Its protein product is CASSSRTSSGPNVLTF.

This chain links TRBV5-6 with TRBJ2-1; 7 positions agree with TRBD2. CDR1 is SGHDT and CDR2 is YYEEEE in the germline V gene. V dropped 0 bases and J dropped 4; count of bases not matched to a gene: 4. CDR3 length: 15 amino acids. As DNA, the CDR3 is TGTGCCAGCAGCTTGGGATCTAGCGGATACAATGAGCAGTTCTTC. This translates into CASSLGSSGYNEQFF.

The chain is built from TRBV29-1 and TRBJ2-1; TRBD2 matches 7 bases. This CDR3 comprises 15 residues. Germline lookup yields CDR1 SQVTM and CDR2 ANQGSEA. V lost 4 bases and J lost 6; bases outside the gene matches: 12. CDR3 loop: CSVGVAFAGANEQFF. DNA of the CDR3: TGCAGCGTTGGAGTGGCATTCGCGGGAGCCAATGAGCAGTTCTTC.

V usage is TRBV7-8 and J usage is TRBJ1-1; D is undetermined. Trimming cost V 2 bases and J 1 base, with 8 bases left between them. Germline V gives CDR1 SGHVS, CDR2 FQNEAQ. The length of the CDR3 is 14 residues. The CDR3 region is CASSLYHANTEAFF. The DNA of the CDR3 is TGTGCCAGCAGCTTATACCATGCGAACACTGAAGCTTTCTTT.

A few counts support this clonotype. The chain joins TRBV6-2 or TRBV6-3 to TRBJ2-1, with 9 bases identical to TRBD1. J lost 8 bases, V lost 4 bases, and 9 bases had no gene match. CDR3 length equals 15 residues. In germline, CDR1 is MNHEY, CDR2 SVGEGT. This CDR3 is CASSSEGTGPDEQFF. The CDR3 DNA reads as TGTGCCAGCAGTTCGGAAGGGACAGGGCCCGATGAGCAGTTCTTC.

This rearrangement joins TRBV6-1 to TRBJ1-5; tentatively, D is TRBD1 (5 bases). CDR1 is MNHNS, CDR2 SASEGT, per germline. V was pared by 10 bases and J by 3 bases, with 19 bases between. This CDR3 has 15 residues. The CDR3 is CATTPGQRSNQPQHF. The DNA for the CDR3 is TGTGCCACCACGCCGGGGCAGCGCTCCAATCAGCCCCAGCATTTT.

There are a few counts of this clonotype. The chain links TRBV12-3 or TRBV12-4 to TRBJ2-1, with 8 nucleotides matching TRBD2. The CDR3 length is 16 residues. V shed 5 bases, J shed 6 bases, and the junction held 12 bases outside the gene matches. This chain's CDR3 is CASSERRVAGGNEQFF. In DNA form, the CDR3 reads TGTGCCAGCAGTGAGCGTCGGGTCGCGGGAGGCAATGAGCAGTTCTTC.

This clonotype was observed a handful of times. The CDR3 sequence is CASSYSGRVVYEQYF. The CDR3 DNA reads TGTGCCAGCAGTTACTCGGGCAGGGTTGTATACGAGCAGTACTTC. The rearrangement links TRBV6-5 to TRBJ2-7; weak D call: TRBD1 (5 bases). V was cut by 0 bases and J by 4 bases, with 13 bases left in between. CDR3 length: 15 amino acids. From germline, CDR1 is MNHEY and CDR2 SVGAGI.

This clonotype has a handful of counts. This chain joins TRBV7-6 and TRBJ2-1, with 14 bases fitting TRBD2. Trimming at V came to 1 base and at J to 8 bases, leaving 7 bases not matched to a gene. Germline values: CDR1 SGHVS, CDR2 FNYEAQ. This CDR3 is 17 amino acids long. The CDR3 region has the DNA TGTGCCAGCAGCTTAGGTGGGGGACTAGCGGGAGTTGATGAGCAGTTCTTC. Amino acids: CASSLGGGLAGVDEQFF.

As DNA, the CDR3 is TGTGCCAGCAGCCAAGAGGTGAGGGTTAGCAATGAGCAGTTCTTC. Protein product: CASSQEVRVSNEQFF. J is TRBJ2-1 and V is TRBV3-1; possible D gene TRBD2, 5 bases. Germline V CDR1 and CDR2: LGHDT, YNNKEL (reference sequence). The germline V and J ends were trimmed by 0 bases and 6 bases, with 12 bases remaining between them. The CDR3 extends over 15 amino acids.

This clonotype showed up many times. The V call is TRBV15, the J call TRBJ2-1, with 10 nucleotides matching TRBD2. This CDR3 contains 16 residues. CDR1 is LNHNV, CDR2 YYDKDF, per germline (reference sequence). Trimming took 0 bases from V and 4 from J; bases not matched to a gene: 3. The CDR3 bases are TGTGCCACCAGCAGAGATTTACTAGCGGGGTACAATGAGCAGTTCTTC. It codes for CATSRDLLAGYNEQFF.

V usage is TRBV15 and J usage is TRBJ2-6; perhaps TRBD2 as D (5 bases). CDR3 length equals 12 residues. Trimming took 5 bases from V and 12 from J, leaving 11 bases between them. CDR1 and CDR2 from the germline V gene are LNHNV and YYDKDF (reference sequence). CDR3 DNA sequence: TGTGCCACCAGCTCAGGAGGAGGCGTCCTGACTTTC. It encodes CATSSGGGVLTF.

The chain is built from TRBV11-2 and TRBJ2-7; D is unclear. Trimming took 1 base from V and 1 from J, leaving 11 bases between them. This CDR3 is 15 amino acids long. CDR1 and CDR2 (germline): SGHAT, FQNNGV. The chain's CDR3 is CASSLGTPSSYEQYF. The CDR3 DNA is TGTGCCAGCAGCTTAGGCACTCCTTCGTCCTACGAGCAGTACTTC. The full variable domain, in which reference TRBV11-2 and TRBJ2-7 provide the parts outside the CDR3, is EAGVAQSPRYKIIEKRQSVAFWCNPISGHATLYWYQQILGQGPKLLIQFQNNGVVDDSQLPKDRFSAERLKGVDSTLKIQPAKLEDSAVYLCASSLGTPSSYEQYFGPGTRLTVT.

This clonotype was counted at least ten times. The V and J genes are TRBV10-3 and TRBJ2-3; TRBD2 matches at 13 bases. With V trimmed by 3 bases and J by 4 bases, 7 bases remained unmatched. Germline CDR1 ENHRY, CDR2 SYGVKD. The CDR3 extends over 17 amino acids. The CDR3 DNA is TGTGCCATCAGTGAACAACTAGCGGGAGGGTTTCCAGATACGCAGTATTTT. This translates into CAISEQLAGGFPDTQYF.